This T cell receptor beta chain was captured by sequencing in a study of tumor-infiltrating lymphocytes in primary liver carcinoma. General study results and limits: Only about 8-25% of top clones were detected in all five tumor regions. Tumor-adjacent and tumor-blood pairs overlapped less than tumor region pairs did.

Researchers generated TCR beta cDNA from roughly 510 ng of total RNA, relying on a constant-region primer. Researchers made the TCR beta libraries by running three nested multiplex PCR rounds with slightly modified ARM-PCR. TCRdb re-derived calls from the multiplex PCR reads in MiXCR, one entry per CDR3 protein. This table holds 84,000 or so distinct CDR3 sequences, 65% to 80% found once. Total RNA and DNA came together from approximately 22-30 mg of bulk tissue without cell sorting. As for this clonotype: What it recognizes is unknown. At one of its ends the junction is not consistent with the germline gene, which may arise from a read error.

The sequenced sample was liver tumor tissue from sampling region 1. Noted subset: tumor region T1, superior pole. This clonotype was obtained from a man aged 40-55 years with primary liver carcinoma and hepatitis B virus infection.

CDR3 bases: TGTGCCAACAGCTTGGATGTCGGACTGGCCATGGGTGAGCAGTTCTTC. Encoded protein: CANSLDVGLAMGEQFF. V usage is TRBV11-2 and J usage is TRBJ2-1; TRBD2 might be the D (5 bases). The CDR3 is 16 amino acids. Germline V gene data show CDR1 as SGHAT and CDR2 as FQNNGV.